This T cell receptor beta chain appears in the sequencing data of a study of shared clonotypes between healthy human individuals. Study background: There were three CD4 naive, three CD4 memory, two CD8 naive and one CD8 memory plates per donor.

Concerning this clone: Its antigen is undetermined.

Study-wide results and limits: With few donors, the genetic and exposure-history diversity represented was limited. Non-shared clonotypes were found to have lower generation probabilities than the clonotypes that were shared by all four of the sorted-subset donors.

Original analysis: Junction-only immunoSEQ sequences carried no quality scores, so filtering differed. Profiling relied on immunoSEQ multiplex PCR, and the TCRdb table lists in-frame clones only, not all of them. V and J calls and clone size are as listed in that table; D and trimming were resolved from the DNA. Among over 1.5 million clones, 98% were seen once, and the ten largest hold roughly 0.4%. Sequences were obtained from naive CD4+ T cells sorted from blood. Stated subset: CD45RA+ positively selected. This TCR was sampled from a man aged 25-45 years in good health.

The CDR3 nucleotides read TGCGCCAGCAATACGGGACTGGGTGGAAACACCATATATTTT. It specifies CASNTGLGGNTIYF. The V call is TRBV5-1, the J call TRBJ1-3; D possibly corresponds to TRBD1 (5 bases). Germline V CDR1 and CDR2: SGHRS, YFSETQ. The CDR3 consists of 14 residues. The V and J ends lost 6 bases and 3 bases respectively, with 13 bases between them.